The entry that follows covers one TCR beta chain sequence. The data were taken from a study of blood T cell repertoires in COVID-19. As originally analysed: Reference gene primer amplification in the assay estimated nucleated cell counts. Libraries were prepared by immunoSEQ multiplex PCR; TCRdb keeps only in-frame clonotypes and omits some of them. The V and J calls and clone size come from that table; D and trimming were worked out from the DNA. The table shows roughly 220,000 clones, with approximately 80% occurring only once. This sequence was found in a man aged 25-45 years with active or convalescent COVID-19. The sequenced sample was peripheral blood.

CDR3 in DNA: TGTGCCAGCTCTATAGGGACTACAAACTCCTACGAGCAGTACTTC. Its protein product is CASSIGTTNSYEQYF. The rearrangement joins TRBV2 to TRBJ2-7, with 7 bases lining up with TRBD2. CDR1 and CDR2 (germline): SNHLY, FYNNEI. The CDR3 is 15 amino acids. The V gene end was trimmed by 8 bases and the J gene end by 0 bases; junction bases not matched to a gene: 10.